The 7 T cell receptor beta chains given below trace back to one sample, sequenced in a study of metastatic and nonmetastatic thyroid tumors (dated by TCRdb to about 2020). None of the patients had been given any treatment before thyroid surgery. Receptor libraries were prepared by PCR. Data came from an Illumina HiSeq 4000. TCRdb itself trimmed the public reads at Q25 with fastp, ran MiXCR and retained productive beta chains. This sample holds under 50,000 clones; around 21% were observed only once. 3.8% of the sample is held by the ten biggest clonotypes. The sample comprised blood. These receptors were obtained from a male donor with papillary thyroid cancer or a benign thyroid nodule (not recorded which). Some clones in this sample may be carry-over from other donors' samples.

The V and J genes are TRBV19 and TRBJ1-2, with 11 bases aligning to TRBD1. CDR3 length equals 14 residues. Germline V lookup: CDR1 LNHDA, CDR2 SQIVND (reference sequence). The trim removed 5 bases at V and 4 bases at J, leaving 3 bases unmatched. The CDR3 sequence: CASSPGTGGYGYTF. DNA for the CDR3: TGTGCCAGTAGTCCGGGGACAGGGGGCTATGGCTACACCTTC.

The genes are TRBV6-2 or TRBV6-3 and TRBJ1-5, with D possibly being TRBD1 (5 bases). The V gene lost 8 bases and the J gene lost 10 bases, with 24 bases spanning the gap. CDR1 is MNHEY, CDR2 SVGEGT, per germline. The CDR3 covers 15 residues. Here the CDR3 reads CASFNGLGTPLPQHF. In DNA form, the CDR3 reads TGTGCCAGCTTCAACGGTCTTGGGACTCCCCTCCCCCAGCATTTT.

The chain recombines TRBV4-2 with TRBJ2-7; D might be TRBD1 or TRBD2, each matching 5 bases. Germline values: CDR1 LGHNA, CDR2 YNFKEQ. V lost 0 bases and J 2 bases, leaving 11 bases between the germline ends. The CDR3 covers 15 residues. CDR3 nucleotides: TGTGCCAGCAGCCAAGATCGGGGCGGACCCTACGAGCAGTACTTC. It is translated as CASSQDRGGPYEQYF.

There are many counts of this clone. The chain carries TRBV6-4 and TRBJ2-3; 10 bases align to TRBD1. Germline V gene lookup returns CDR1 MRHNA and CDR2 SNTAGT. With 2 bases clipped from V and 1 base from J, the junction kept 0 bases outside the gene matches. CDR3 length: 15 amino acids. CDR3 sequence (DNA): TGTGCCAGCAGTGACGGGACAGGGGGCACAGATACGCAGTATTTT. The encoded protein is CASSDGTGGTDTQYF.

The CDR3 DNA reads TGTGCCTGGAGTGTAGCAGCGGGAGCTTACGAGCAGTACTTC. Its protein is CAWSVAAGAYEQYF. V and J are TRBV30 and TRBJ2-7, with TRBD2 matching 8 bases. Germline V gene lookup returns CDR1 GTSNPN and CDR2 SVGIG (reference sequence). The J segment lost 4 bases and the V segment lost 0 bases, leaving 5 bases of the junction unmatched. This CDR3 is 14 amino acids long.

The rearrangement links TRBV28 to TRBJ2-7, with D perhaps matching TRBD1 (6 bases). The CDR3 loop spans 12 amino acids. V lost 9 bases and J lost 8, with 17 bases in between. Germline V gene lookup returns CDR1 MDHEN and CDR2 SYDVKM. CDR3 nucleotides: TGTGCCAGTCAGGGACATGTACAACAGCAGTACTTC. Protein product: CASQGHVQQQYF.

This chain joins TRBV3-1 and TRBJ2-1, with D possibly matching TRBD1 (6 bases). Trimming took 2 bases from V and 4 from J, leaving 15 bases between them. Per the germline V gene, CDR1 is LGHDT and CDR2 is YNNKEL (reference sequence). The CDR3 has 16 amino acids. CDR3 region: CASSQPGARRYNEQFF. The CDR3 DNA follows: TGTGCCAGCAGCCAACCAGGGGCTAGACGGTACAATGAGCAGTTCTTC.